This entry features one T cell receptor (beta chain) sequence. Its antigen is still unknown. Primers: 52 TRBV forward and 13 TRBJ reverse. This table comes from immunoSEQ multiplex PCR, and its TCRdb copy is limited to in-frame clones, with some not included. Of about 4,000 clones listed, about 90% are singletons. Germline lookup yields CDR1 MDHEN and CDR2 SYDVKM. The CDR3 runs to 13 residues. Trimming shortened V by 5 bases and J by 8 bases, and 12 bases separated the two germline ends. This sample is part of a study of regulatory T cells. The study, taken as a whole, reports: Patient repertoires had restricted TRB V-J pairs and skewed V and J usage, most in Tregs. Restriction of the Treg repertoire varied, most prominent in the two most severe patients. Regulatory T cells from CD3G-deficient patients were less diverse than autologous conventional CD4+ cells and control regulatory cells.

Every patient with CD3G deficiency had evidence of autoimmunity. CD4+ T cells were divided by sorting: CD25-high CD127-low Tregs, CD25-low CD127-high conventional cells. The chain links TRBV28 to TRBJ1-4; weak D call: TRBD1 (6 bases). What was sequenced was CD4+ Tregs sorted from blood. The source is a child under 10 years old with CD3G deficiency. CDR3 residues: CASSPGDKEKLFF. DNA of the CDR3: TGTGCCAGCAGTCCCGGGGACAAAGAAAAACTGTTTTTT.